The source of this TCR beta chain is a study of T cell responses to AZD1222 COVID-19 vaccine. Sequencing used immunoSEQ multiplex PCR; TCRdb keeps in-frame clones, though not all of them. The sample carries under 300,000 clones, about 92% recorded once. The length of the CDR3 is 15 residues. Deletions cut 4 bases from V and 0 bases from J, with 13 bases between. The V gene's germline CDR1 is SGHDT and CDR2 YYEEEE. J is TRBJ1-2 and V is TRBV5-6; D unresolved. This sequence originates from an adult in good health. This material consisted of peripheral blood, taken on day 0 of AZD1222 vaccination. The CDR3 spells CASSRVGDANYGYTF. The CDR3 DNA is TGTGCCAGCAGCAGGGTGGGAGACGCTAACTATGGCTACACCTTC.